Each of the 19 T cell receptor beta chains below was sequenced from the same sample in a study of shared T cell receptors in the human thymus. Method: immunoSEQ multiplex PCR; TCRdb's copy keeps in-frame clones and lacks some. Of some 700,000 clones listed, approximately 83% were seen once; the top ten hold 0.0095% to 0.013%. These data were likewise used in another study, on human thymus T cells.

Sequenced input: thymocytes. These TCRs come from a girl less than two years old with a congenital heart defect.

The chain has TRBV5-4 and TRBJ1-1; 12 bases fit TRBD1. The V and J ends lost 2 bases and 0 bases, in that order; junction bases with no gene match: 5. The germline V gene encodes CDR1 SGHNT and CDR2 YYREEE (reference sequence). The CDR3 spans 17 residues. Here the CDR3 DNA reads TGTGCCAGCAGCTTATGGGACAGGGGGCCCGTGAACACTGAAGCTTTCTTT. This codes for CASSLWDRGPVNTEAFF.

This rearrangement joins TRBV7-9 to TRBJ1-1; 7 bases match TRBD1. V dropped 5 bases and J dropped 1; count of bases not matched to a gene: 13. The CDR3 is 17 residues long. From germline, CDR1 is SEHNR and CDR2 FQNEAQ (reference sequence). The CDR3 reads CASSPASIRGRNTEAFF. CDR3 coding DNA: TGTGCCAGCAGCCCGGCCTCGATCAGGGGGAGGAACACTGAAGCTTTCTTT.

Comment on this clone: This sample also contains other DNA sequences that code for the same CDR3. The chain carries TRBV10-3 and TRBJ1-1; a weak D match, TRBD1 (6 bases). Trimming cost V 8 bases and J 1 base, with 20 bases left between them. The CDR3 runs to 16 residues. Germline CDR1 is ENHRY and CDR2 is SYGVKD. CDR3 nucleotides: TGTGCCATCTCCGACACAGGGTCGGGGGGGAACACTGAAGCTTTCTTT. Its protein product is CAISDTGSGGNTEAFF.

The chain carries TRBV6-1 and TRBJ2-2; perhaps TRBD2 as D (5 bases). The CDR3 spans 15 residues. In germline, CDR1 is MNHNS, CDR2 SASEGT. The V and J ends lost 8 bases and 0 bases respectively, with 13 bases between them. The CDR3 nucleotides read TGTGCCAGCCTGGCGACGGGGTCGAACACCGGGGAGCTGTTTTTT. Residues: CASLATGSNTGELFF.

The rearrangement links TRBV29-1 to TRBJ1-2, with 8 bases aligning to TRBD1. CDR3 length: 18 amino acids. V was pared by 4 bases and J by 4 bases, with 20 bases of the junction left unmatched. Looked up from germline, CDR1 is SQVTM and CDR2 is ANQGSEA. Here the CDR3 reads CSVVVGTGARPRLYGYTF. The DNA for the CDR3 is TGCAGCGTTGTGGTTGGGACAGGCGCTCGCCCTCGGCTCTATGGCTACACCTTC.

The J gene is TRBJ2-5, the V gene TRBV7-6, with a possible D match to TRBD1 (10 bases). The germline gives CDR1 SGHVS, CDR2 FNYEAQ. Trimming stripped 3 bases from V and 4 bases from J, with 27 bases between. CDR3 length equals 19 residues. The CDR3 sequence is CASSFTGQGISGGSETQYF. Written as DNA, the CDR3 is TGTGCCAGCAGCTTTACGGGACAGGGGATTAGCGGGGGTTCAGAGACCCAGTACTTC.

V and J are TRBV29-1 and TRBJ2-7; 10 nucleotides match TRBD1. The CDR3 contains 15 residues. CDR1 is SQVTM, CDR2 ANQGSEA, per germline. The trim removed 3 bases at V and 9 bases at J, leaving 14 bases unmatched. The CDR3 nucleotides read TGCAGCGTTGATGGGGTACCGGGACAGGGGTGGGGGCAGTACTTC. It is translated as CSVDGVPGQGWGQYF.

In DNA form, the CDR3 reads TGTGCCAGCTTGCGGGTTAATTCACCCCTCCACTTT. Translating it yields CASLRVNSPLHF. The V and J genes are TRBV2 and TRBJ1-6; no clear D gene. The CDR3 covers 12 residues. V lost 8 bases to trimming and J lost 6 bases, with 8 bases between them. The germline gives CDR1 SNHLY, CDR2 FYNNEI. Combining the CDR3 with reference TRBV2 and TRBJ1-6 gives the whole variable domain EPEVTQTPSHQVTQMGQEVILRCVPISNHLYFYWYRQILGQKVEFLVSFYNNEISEKSEIFDDQFSVERPDGSNFTLKIRSTKLEDSAMYFCASLRVNSPLHFGNGTRLTVT.

V is TRBV5-5 and J is TRBJ1-2; D possibly corresponds to TRBD1 (6 bases). CDR3 length: 18 residues. The V and J ends lost 4 bases and 2 bases respectively, with 24 bases between them. Germline V gives CDR1 SGHKS, CDR2 YYEKEE (reference sequence). CDR3 sequence reads: CASSAPRDTEYFNYGYTF. The CDR3 nucleotides read TGTGCCAGCAGCGCACCTCGGGACACCGAATACTTCAACTATGGCTACACCTTC.

J is TRBJ2-1 and V is TRBV13, with 8 bases that match TRBD1. Germline CDR1 reads PRHDT; CDR2 reads FYEKMQ (reference sequence). The J segment lost 6 bases and the V segment lost 3 bases, leaving 4 bases of the junction unmatched. The CDR3 length is 14 residues. The CDR3 spells CASSFGTGLNEQFF. The CDR3 nucleotides are TGTGCCAGCAGCTTTGGGACAGGACTCAATGAGCAGTTCTTC.

The V gene is TRBV5-5, the J gene TRBJ1-4; TRBD1 agrees at 9 bases. V dropped 5 bases and J dropped 8; count of bases not matched to a gene: 4. The V gene's germline CDR1 is SGHKS and CDR2 YYEKEE (reference sequence). This CDR3 contains 13 residues. The CDR3 loop reads CASRPGTGEKLFF. Written as DNA, the CDR3 is TGTGCCAGCAGACCCGGGACAGGGGAAAAACTGTTTTTT.

This clone was counted between two and nine times. V and J are TRBV14 and TRBJ2-5; the match to TRBD1 covers 9 bases. The germline V gene has CDR1 SGHDN and CDR2 FVKESK. The CDR3 contains 19 residues. The J segment lost 5 bases and the V segment lost 1 base, leaving 17 bases of the junction unmatched. Here the CDR3 reads CASSQASCGGQGHGETQYF. DNA of the CDR3: TGTGCCAGCAGCCAAGCAAGTTGCGGGGGACAGGGCCACGGGGAGACCCAGTACTTC.

Points on this clone: The sample contains more than one DNA sequence encoding this CDR3. V is TRBV27 and J is TRBJ1-1; D possibly corresponds to TRBD1 (5 bases). This CDR3 has 15 amino acids. Trimming shortened V by 1 base and J by 4 bases, and 13 bases separated the two germline ends. Germline V gene lookup returns CDR1 MNHEY and CDR2 SMNVEV (reference sequence). This CDR3 reads CASSLLGGRGTEAFF. The CDR3 region has the DNA TGTGCCAGCAGTTTATTGGGGGGTAGGGGCACTGAAGCTTTCTTT.

DNA for the CDR3: TGTGCCAGCAGCCAAGAACGGGACAGTGCTAACTATGGCTACACCTTC. Amino acids: CASSQERDSANYGYTF. V and J are TRBV14 and TRBJ1-2; 7 bases agree with TRBD1. Per the germline V gene, CDR1 is SGHDN and CDR2 is FVKESK. Trimming cost V 0 bases and J 0 bases; bases outside gene matches: 4. The CDR3 is 16 amino acids.

V is TRBV7-9 and J is TRBJ2-1; D may be TRBD1 (6 bases). The V and J ends lost 3 bases and 3 bases respectively, with 9 bases between them. In germline, CDR1 is SEHNR, CDR2 FQNEAQ (reference sequence). The CDR3 runs to 14 residues. The CDR3 region is CASSFRQDYNEQFF. CDR3 coding DNA: TGTGCCAGCAGCTTCCGACAGGACTACAATGAGCAGTTCTTC.

This chain joins TRBV6-6 and TRBJ2-5; TRBD2 might be the D (5 bases). The CDR3 length is 12 residues. V lost 6 bases and J 3 bases, leaving 8 bases between the germline ends. In germline, CDR1 is MNHNY, CDR2 SVGAGI (reference sequence). The CDR3, as DNA: TGTGCCAGCAGGGACTTTGAAGAGACCCAGTACTTC. Its translation: CASRDFEETQYF.

The chain is built from TRBV19 and TRBJ1-1; possibly TRBD1 for D (5 bases). Deletions cut 4 bases from V and 6 bases from J, with 15 bases between. CDR3 length: 14 amino acids. Germline assignment: CDR1 LNHDA and CDR2 SQIVND (reference sequence). CDR3 coding DNA: TGTGCCAGTAGTACACAGGATACCCCCGCTGAAGCTTTCTTT. It yields the protein CASSTQDTPAEAFF.

The rearrangement links TRBV27 to TRBJ1-1; 8 bases align to TRBD1. There are 12 residues in the CDR3. The germline gives CDR1 MNHEY, CDR2 SMNVEV (reference sequence). V gave up 5 bases and J gave up 9 bases; unmatched junction bases: 5. DNA for the CDR3: TGTGCCAGCAGTCCCCGACAGGGGAAAGCTTTCTTT. It yields the protein CASSPRQGKAFF.

The chain combines TRBV29-1 with TRBJ2-5, with TRBD1 identical over 9 bases. The CDR3 length is 15 residues. Germline V CDR1 and CDR2: SQVTM, ANQGSEA. Trimming removed 7 bases from V and 2 bases from J; junction bases left unmatched: 11. CDR3 in amino acids: CSAKGGTGRQETQYF. The CDR3 DNA follows: TGCAGCGCTAAAGGGGGGACAGGGAGACAAGAGACCCAGTACTTC.